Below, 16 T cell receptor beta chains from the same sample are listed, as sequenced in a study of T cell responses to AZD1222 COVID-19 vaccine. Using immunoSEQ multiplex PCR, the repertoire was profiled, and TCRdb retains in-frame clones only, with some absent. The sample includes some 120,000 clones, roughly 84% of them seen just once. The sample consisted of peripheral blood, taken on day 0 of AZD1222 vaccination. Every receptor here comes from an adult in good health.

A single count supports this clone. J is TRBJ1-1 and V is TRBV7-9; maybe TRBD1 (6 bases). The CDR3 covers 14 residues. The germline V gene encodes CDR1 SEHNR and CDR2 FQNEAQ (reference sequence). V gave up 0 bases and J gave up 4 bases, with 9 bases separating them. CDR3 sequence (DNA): TGTGCCAGCAGCTTAGCAGGGGGAGGCACTGAAGCTTTCTTT. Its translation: CASSLAGGGTEAFF.

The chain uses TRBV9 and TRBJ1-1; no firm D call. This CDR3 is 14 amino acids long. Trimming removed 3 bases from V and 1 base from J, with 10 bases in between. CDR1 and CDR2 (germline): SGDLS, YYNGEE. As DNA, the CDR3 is TGTGCCAGCAGCGACCGTGAGGGGAACACTGAAGCTTTCTTT. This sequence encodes CASSDREGNTEAFF.

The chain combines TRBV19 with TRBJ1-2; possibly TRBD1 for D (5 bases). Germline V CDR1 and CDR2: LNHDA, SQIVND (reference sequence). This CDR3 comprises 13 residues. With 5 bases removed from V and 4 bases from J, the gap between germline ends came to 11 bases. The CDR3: CASSRWTTYGYTF. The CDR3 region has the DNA TGTGCCAGTAGTCGGTGGACAACCTATGGCTACACCTTC.

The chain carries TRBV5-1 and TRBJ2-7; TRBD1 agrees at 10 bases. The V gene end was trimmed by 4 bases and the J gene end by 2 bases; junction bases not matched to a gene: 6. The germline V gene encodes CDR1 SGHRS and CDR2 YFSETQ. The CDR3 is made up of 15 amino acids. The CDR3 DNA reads TGCGCCAGCAGCCGGAGCGGGACAGGGGCCTACGAGCAGTACTTC. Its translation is CASSRSGTGAYEQYF. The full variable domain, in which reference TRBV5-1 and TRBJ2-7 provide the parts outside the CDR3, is KAGVTQTPRYLIKTRGQQVTLSCSPISGHRSVSWYQQTPGQGLQFLFEYFSETQRNKGNFPGRFSGRQFSNSRSEMNVSTLELGDSALYLCASSRSGTGAYEQYFGPGTRLTVT.

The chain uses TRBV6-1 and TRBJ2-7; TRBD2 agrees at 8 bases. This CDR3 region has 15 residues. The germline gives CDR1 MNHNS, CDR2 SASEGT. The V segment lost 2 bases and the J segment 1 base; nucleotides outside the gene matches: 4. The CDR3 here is CASSEKRERSYEQYF. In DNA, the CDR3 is TGTGCCAGCAGTGAAAAGCGGGAGCGATCCTACGAGCAGTACTTC.

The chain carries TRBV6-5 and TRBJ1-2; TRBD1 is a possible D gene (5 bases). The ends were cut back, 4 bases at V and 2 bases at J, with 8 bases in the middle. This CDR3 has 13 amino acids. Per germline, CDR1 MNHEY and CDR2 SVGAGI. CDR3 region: CASSFQGNYGYTF. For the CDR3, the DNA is TGTGCCAGCAGTTTCCAGGGAAACTATGGCTACACCTTC.

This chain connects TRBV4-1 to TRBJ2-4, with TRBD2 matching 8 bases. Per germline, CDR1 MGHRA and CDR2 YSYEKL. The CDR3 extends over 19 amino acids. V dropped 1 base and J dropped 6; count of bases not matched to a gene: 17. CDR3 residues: CASSQVLSRGGMGRNIQYF. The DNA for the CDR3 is TGCGCCAGCAGCCAAGTCCTCTCCCGGGGGGGGATGGGTCGAAACATTCAGTACTTC.

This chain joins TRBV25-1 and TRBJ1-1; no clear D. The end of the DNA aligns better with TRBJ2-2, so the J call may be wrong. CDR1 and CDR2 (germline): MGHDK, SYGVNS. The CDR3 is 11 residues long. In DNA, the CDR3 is TGTGCCAGCAGTGAGACGGGCCTTCTGTTTTTT. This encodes CASSETGLLFF.

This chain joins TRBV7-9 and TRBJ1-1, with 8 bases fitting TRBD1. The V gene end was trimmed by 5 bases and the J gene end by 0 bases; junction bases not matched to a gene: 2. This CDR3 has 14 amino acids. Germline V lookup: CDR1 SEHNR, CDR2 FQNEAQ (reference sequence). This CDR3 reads CASSRTGMNTEAFF. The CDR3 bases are TGTGCCAGCAGCAGGACAGGGATGAACACTGAAGCTTTCTTT. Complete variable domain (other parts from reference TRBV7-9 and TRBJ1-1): DTGVSQNPRHKITKRGQNVTFRCDPISEHNRLYWYRQTLGQGPEFLTYFQNEAQLEKSRLLSDRFSAERPKGSFSTLEIQRTEQGDSAMYLCASSRTGMNTEAFFGQGTRLTVV.

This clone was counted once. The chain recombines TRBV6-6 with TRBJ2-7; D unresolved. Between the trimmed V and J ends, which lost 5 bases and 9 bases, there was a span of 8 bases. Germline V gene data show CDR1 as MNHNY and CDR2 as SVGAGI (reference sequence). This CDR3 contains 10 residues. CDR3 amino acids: CASSAGRQYF. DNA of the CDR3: TGTGCCAGCAGTGCCGGCAGGCAGTACTTC.

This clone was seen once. The CDR3 nucleotides read TGTGCCAGCAGTGCGACTAGACGGGAGACCCAGTACTTC. As protein: CASSATRRETQYF. V gene TRBV6-2 or TRBV6-3 combines with J gene TRBJ2-5; perhaps TRBD2 as D (6 bases). This CDR3 has 13 residues. Per the germline V gene, CDR1 is MNHEY and CDR2 is SVGEGT. V lost 5 bases, J lost 5 bases, and 12 bases lay in between.

The CDR3 coding sequence is TGCAGTGCTAGGGGATCCCCCGCTTTCTTT. Translation gives CSARGSPAFF. The rearrangement uses TRBV20-1 and TRBJ1-1; D unclear. Trimming removed 3 bases at V and 11 bases at J, with 10 bases between. The CDR3 length is 10 residues. In germline, CDR1 is DFQATT, CDR2 SNEGSKA (reference sequence).

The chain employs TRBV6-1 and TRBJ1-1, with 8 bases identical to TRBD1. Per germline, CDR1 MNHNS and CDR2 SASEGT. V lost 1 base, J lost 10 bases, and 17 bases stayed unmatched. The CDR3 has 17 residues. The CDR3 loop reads CASSEVRGTGGLVGAFF. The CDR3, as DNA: TGTGCCAGCAGTGAAGTTAGAGGAACAGGGGGGTTAGTTGGAGCTTTCTTT.

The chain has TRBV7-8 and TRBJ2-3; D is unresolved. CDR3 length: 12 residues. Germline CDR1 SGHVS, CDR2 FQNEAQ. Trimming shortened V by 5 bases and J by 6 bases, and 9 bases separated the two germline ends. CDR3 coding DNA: TGTGCCAGCAGCCTACCCAGTGATACGCAGTATTTT. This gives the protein CASSLPSDTQYF.

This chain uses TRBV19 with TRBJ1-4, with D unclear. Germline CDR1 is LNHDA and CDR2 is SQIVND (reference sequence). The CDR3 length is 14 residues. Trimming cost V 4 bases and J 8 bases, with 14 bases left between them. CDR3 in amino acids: CASSTPPRREKLFF. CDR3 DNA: TGTGCCAGTAGTACCCCCCCCAGACGGGAAAAACTGTTTTTT.

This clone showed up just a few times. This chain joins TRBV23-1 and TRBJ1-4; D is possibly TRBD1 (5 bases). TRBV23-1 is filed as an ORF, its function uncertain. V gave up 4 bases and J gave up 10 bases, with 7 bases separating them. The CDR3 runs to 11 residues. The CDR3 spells CASSRRGKLFF. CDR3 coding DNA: TGCGCCAGCAGTCGAAGGGGAAAACTGTTTTTT.